This record covers a single T cell receptor (beta chain). Its antigen is still unknown. This entry comes from a study of cytomegalovirus exposure and HLA in healthy donors. A multiplex PCR was run with 60 Vbeta primers and 13 Jbeta primers. TCRdb's copy holds only in-frame clones and misses some; the assay was immunoSEQ multiplex PCR. This sample's table reports about 48,000 clones. Study-wide results and limits: The majority of TCR sequences were rare, yet some public TCRs appeared in many donors. A prior analysis recorded that most TCR beta V segments were productive about 87% or about 30% of the time.

Sequenced input: PBMCs. The sequence derives from a woman aged 40-49 years in good health and CMV-seronegative.

The CDR3 loop reads CATSRDKGVLETQYF. The CDR3, as DNA: TGTGCCACCAGCAGAGATAAAGGGGTTTTGGAGACCCAGTACTTC. The chain joins TRBV15 to TRBJ2-5, with D tentatively TRBD1 (5 bases). CDR1 LNHNV and CDR2 YYDKDF come from the germline V gene (reference sequence). The CDR3 consists of 15 residues. With 0 bases removed from V and 5 bases from J, the gap between germline ends came to 13 bases.